What follows are 27 T cell receptor beta chains derived from one specimen sequenced in a study of CD8 T cells in Susac syndrome. Reverse transcription of roughly 0.45 to 1 ug RNA used random hexamers. A single record per CDR3 protein comes from TCRdb applying MiXCR to the immunoSEQ multiplex PCR reads. The sample contains a few hundred thousand distinct CDR3 sequences, 85% to 95% of which appear only once. Material for sequencing was CD4+ T cells from PBMCs. These receptors came from a human donor with multiple sclerosis.

The sample holds one count of this clonotype. This sequence joins TRBV7-9 and TRBJ1-6; D gene ambiguous. The CDR3 covers 12 residues. CDR1 SEHNR and CDR2 FQNEAQ come from the germline V gene (reference sequence). Trimming cost V 7 bases and J 10 bases, with 11 bases left between them. This CDR3 reads CASTRAPSPLHF. The CDR3 DNA is TGTGCCAGCACGAGGGCCCCCTCACCCCTCCACTTT. Together with reference TRBV7-9 and TRBJ1-6, the CDR3 gives the full variable domain: DTGVSQNPRHKITKRGQNVTFRCDPISEHNRLYWYRQTLGQGPEFLTYFQNEAQLEKSRLLSDRFSAERPKGSFSTLEIQRTEQGDSAMYLCASTRAPSPLHFGNGTRLTVT.

The chain has TRBV3-1 and TRBJ1-6; D is perhaps TRBD1 (5 bases). Germline V gene data show CDR1 as LGHDT and CDR2 as YNNKEL (reference sequence). Trimming took 2 bases from V and 7 from J, leaving 9 bases between them. The length of the CDR3 is 14 residues. The CDR3, as DNA: TGTGCCAGCAGCCAACCGGACAACAATTCACCCCTCCACTTT. Its translation: CASSQPDNNSPLHF.

In DNA, the CDR3 is TGTGCCCGTCGGAAGACAGGCGCTGAAGCTTTCTTT. Translated, it gives CARRKTGAEAFF. The chain couples TRBV2 to TRBJ1-1; TRBD1 is a possible D gene (6 bases). Between the trimmed V and J ends, which lost 11 bases and 6 bases, there was a span of 16 bases. The CDR3 is made up of 12 amino acids. Germline CDR1 SNHLY, CDR2 FYNNEI.

The V call is TRBV3-1, the J call TRBJ2-1, with D possibly TRBD2 on 6 matching bases. Trimming removed 1 base from V and 0 bases from J, with 13 bases in between. The CDR3 runs to 17 residues. Germline V CDR1 and CDR2: LGHDT, YNNKEL (reference sequence). The CDR3 loop is CASSQAPGTYSYNEQFF. The CDR3 coding sequence is TGTGCCAGCAGCCAAGCCCCCGGGACTTACTCCTACAATGAGCAGTTCTTC.

J is TRBJ2-3 and V is TRBV13, with TRBD2 matching 11 bases. In germline, CDR1 is PRHDT, CDR2 FYEKMQ (reference sequence). This CDR3 has 14 amino acids. Losses at the gene ends were 3 bases for V and 7 bases for J; bases not matched to a gene: 3. CDR3 protein: CASSFSGGAHTQYF. CDR3 bases: TGTGCCAGCAGCTTTAGCGGGGGGGCACATACGCAGTATTTT.

The chain uses TRBV12-5 and TRBJ2-7, with D possibly being TRBD1 or TRBD2 (6 bases each). The V and J ends lost 7 bases and 3 bases respectively, with 16 bases between them. This CDR3 is 14 amino acids long. Germline V lookup: CDR1 LGHNT, CDR2 FRNRAP. The CDR3 spells CASVPGDRYYEQYF. CDR3 DNA sequence: TGTGCTAGTGTTCCGGGAGACAGGTACTACGAGCAGTACTTC.

The chain recombines TRBV20-1 with TRBJ2-1; D perhaps matches TRBD2 (6 bases). Between the trimmed V and J ends, which lost 0 bases and 8 bases, there was a span of 20 bases. This CDR3 comprises 16 residues. Germline CDR1 DFQATT, CDR2 SNEGSKA (reference sequence). The DNA of the CDR3 is TGCAGTGCTAGAGATTGGGCCGGGACTGCCTGGGATGAGCAGTTCTTC. Protein sequence: CSARDWAGTAWDEQFF.

The genes are TRBV7-2 and TRBJ1-2, with D perhaps TRBD1 (6 bases). The V gene lost 4 bases and the J gene lost 0 bases, with 12 bases spanning the gap. The CDR3 sequence is 15 residues long. Germline assignment: CDR1 SGHTA and CDR2 FQGNSA. The CDR3 protein is CASSYYREANYGYTF. The CDR3 coding sequence is TGTGCCAGCAGCTACTACAGGGAGGCTAACTATGGCTACACCTTC. Complete variable domain (other parts from reference TRBV7-2 and TRBJ1-2): GAGVSQSPSNKVTEKGKDVELRCDPISGHTALYWYRQSLGQGLEFLIYFQGNSAPDKSGLPSDRFSAERTGGSVSTLTIQRTQQEDSAVYLCASSYYREANYGYTFGSGTRLTVV.

The rearrangement uses TRBV6-5 and TRBJ1-5; D not certain. Germline V lookup: CDR1 MNHEY, CDR2 SVGAGI. V gave up 5 bases and J gave up 8 bases, with 13 bases separating them. This CDR3 is built from 13 residues. The CDR3 DNA follows: TGTGCCAGCAGTAACACCCCGGATGAGCCCCAGCATTTT. It is translated as CASSNTPDEPQHF.

The chain combines TRBV2 with TRBJ2-7, with unresolved D. V lost 8 bases and J 6 bases, leaving 14 bases between the germline ends. The CDR3 consists of 12 residues. Germline V gene lookup returns CDR1 SNHLY and CDR2 FYNNEI. CDR3 nucleotides: TGTGCCAGCGTAATAGAGATTGGCGAGCAGTACTTC. It encodes CASVIEIGEQYF.

The V and J genes are TRBV20-1 and TRBJ2-7, with D possibly being TRBD1 or TRBD2 (5 bases each). Germline V gives CDR1 DFQATT, CDR2 SNEGSKA (reference sequence). The CDR3 is made up of 16 amino acids. Trimming pared 1 base from V and 2 bases from J, leaving 18 bases between. Written as DNA, the CDR3 is TGCAGTGCTAGAGTAGGAGAGGGGACGGGTACCTACGAGCAGTACTTC. Protein: CSARVGEGTGTYEQYF.

V and J are TRBV3-1 and TRBJ1-2; D not certain. V was clipped by 8 bases and J by 3 bases, with 10 bases between them. The CDR3 is 12 residues long. Per the germline V gene, CDR1 is LGHDT and CDR2 is YNNKEL (reference sequence). In nucleotides, the CDR3 is TGTGCCAGCGCGCAGGTAGACTATGGCTACACCTTC. This translates into CASAQVDYGYTF.

The genes are TRBV11-1 and TRBJ2-2; 7 nucleotides match TRBD1. V was pared by 1 base and J by 5 bases, with 1 base of the junction left unmatched. Germline-derived CDR1 and CDR2 are SGHAT and FQDESV (reference sequence). This CDR3 is built from 14 residues. The CDR3 nucleotides are TGTGCCAGCAGCTTAGAACAGGGGACCGGGGAGCTGTTTTTT. Translated: CASSLEQGTGELFF.

The chain is built from TRBV12-3 or TRBV12-4 and TRBJ1-5; unclear D gene. This CDR3 is built from 15 residues. Trimming stripped 7 bases from V and 2 bases from J, with 15 bases between. The CDR3 nucleotides read TGTGCCAGCACCGAAACAGTGACCGGCAATCAGCCCCAGCATTTT. Its translation is CASTETVTGNQPQHF.

The J gene is TRBJ2-1, the V gene TRBV6-4, with TRBD2 matching over 8 bases. The junction had 6 bases not matched to a gene; V was cut back by 2 bases and J by 9 bases. The V gene's germline CDR1 is MRHNA and CDR2 SNTAGT. The CDR3 has 14 residues. DNA of the CDR3: TGTGCCAGCAGTGACGGTAGCGGGGTCGGTGAGCAGTTCTTC. Residues: CASSDGSGVGEQFF.

The CDR3 region is CASSYGGGLNEQFF. In nucleotides, the CDR3 is TGCGCCAGCAGCTATGGTGGGGGGCTAAATGAGCAGTTCTTC. V and J are TRBV5-1 and TRBJ2-1; D is possibly TRBD1 or TRBD2 (6 bases each). CDR1 is SGHRS, CDR2 YFSETQ, per germline. The CDR3 contains 14 residues. The V gene lost 3 bases and the J gene lost 7 bases, with 14 bases spanning the gap.

The chain has TRBV20-1 and TRBJ2-7, with D hard to call. Trimming stripped 1 base from V and 0 bases from J, with 10 bases between. The CDR3 runs 14 residues. The germline gives CDR1 DFQATT, CDR2 SNEGSKA (reference sequence). The CDR3 DNA reads as TGCAGTGCTAGAGTTCACGGGCTCTCCTACGAGCAGTACTTC. Translating it yields CSARVHGLSYEQYF.

This chain uses TRBV28 with TRBJ1-2; no reliable D call. V dropped 6 bases and J dropped 4 bases, with 12 bases sitting between them. CDR3 length: 13 residues. CDR1 and CDR2 from the germline V gene are MDHEN and SYDVKM. The CDR3 sequence: CASREESLYGYTF. DNA for the CDR3: TGTGCCAGCAGGGAAGAGTCCCTCTATGGCTACACCTTC.

The chain links TRBV29-1 to TRBJ2-7, with D possibly TRBD2 on 6 matching bases. From germline, CDR1 is SQVTM and CDR2 ANQGSEA. The germline V and J ends were trimmed by 5 bases and 6 bases, with 11 bases remaining between them. The CDR3 spans 11 residues. CDR3 in amino acids: CSVPSTSEQYV. CDR3 DNA sequence: TGCAGCGTTCCCTCGACTAGCGAGCAGTACGTC.

The rearrangement uses TRBV20-1 and TRBJ2-7; 7 bases match TRBD1. CDR1 is DFQATT and CDR2 is SNEGSKA in the germline V gene (reference sequence). The CDR3 runs to 11 residues. V lost 3 bases and J lost 5; bases outside the gene matches: 1. The CDR3 reads CSASGTDEQYF. The DNA for the CDR3 is TGCAGTGCTAGCGGGACAGACGAGCAGTACTTC.

As DNA, the CDR3 is TGCAGCGCCCAGGGTGGGTTCTCCTACAATGAGCAGTTCTTC. Its translation: CSAQGGFSYNEQFF. The rearrangement links TRBV29-1 to TRBJ2-1, with D possibly TRBD1 on 5 matching bases. Germline-derived CDR1 and CDR2 are SQVTM and ANQGSEA. The CDR3 is made up of 14 amino acids. With 7 bases removed from V and 0 bases from J, the gap between germline ends came to 13 bases.

The chain uses TRBV20-1 and TRBJ2-6; tentative D call: TRBD1 (6 bases). This CDR3 spans 17 amino acids. Germline CDR1 DFQATT, CDR2 SNEGSKA (reference sequence). The V end was cut by 5 bases, the J end by 0 bases, with 17 bases between. The CDR3 sequence is CSARQDRTNSGANVLTF. CDR3 bases: TGCAGTGCTCGACAGGACCGAACGAACTCTGGGGCCAACGTCCTGACTTTC.

This chain uses TRBV13 with TRBJ1-2; TRBD1 matches at 8 bases. The CDR3 is made up of 14 amino acids. V lost 5 bases and J lost 5; bases outside the gene matches: 7. Per the germline V gene, CDR1 is PRHDT and CDR2 is FYEKMQ (reference sequence). The CDR3 DNA reads as TGTGCCAGCAGCCCTCGACAGGGGCTTTATGGCTACACCTTC. It encodes CASSPRQGLYGYTF. Full variable domain (missing parts from reference TRBV13 and TRBJ1-2): AAGVIQSPRHLIKEKRETATLKCYPIPRHDTVYWYQQGPGQDPQFLISFYEKMQSDKGSIPDRFSAQQFSDYHSELNMSSLELGDSALYFCASSPRQGLYGYTFGSGTRLTVV.

The CDR3 here is CSVVESAGWNGYTF. The CDR3 nucleotides read TGCAGCGTCGTGGAGTCGGCAGGGTGGAATGGCTACACCTTC. The chain employs TRBV29-1 and TRBJ1-2, with D perhaps matching TRBD1 (5 bases). This CDR3 is built from 14 residues. Germline V gene lookup returns CDR1 SQVTM and CDR2 ANQGSEA. Trimming left V 6 bases short and J 6 bases short, with 20 bases between.

V and J are TRBV18 and TRBJ1-1, with 9 positions matching TRBD1. CDR3 length equals 15 residues. CDR1 and CDR2 (germline): KGHSH, LQKENI. The V and J ends lost 4 bases and 1 base, in that order; junction bases with no gene match: 4. The CDR3 nucleotides are TGTGCCAGCTCACGGGAACAGGGGGCGAACACTGAAGCTTTCTTT. Translation: CASSREQGANTEAFF. The full variable domain, its missing parts supplied by reference TRBV18 and TRBJ1-1, is NAGVMQNPRHLVRRRGQEARLRCSPMKGHSHVYWYRQLPEEGLKFMVYLQKENIIDESGMPKERFSAEFPKEGPSILRIQQVVRGDSAAYFCASSREQGANTEAFFGQGTRLTVV.

J is TRBJ1-4 and V is TRBV12-3 or TRBV12-4; tentatively, D is TRBD1 (6 bases). CDR3 length: 15 residues. V was shortened by 5 bases and J by 8 bases, with 18 bases between the two germline ends. The CDR3 protein is CASSPAGGAREKLFF. The DNA of the CDR3 is TGTGCCAGCAGTCCGGCTGGGGGGGCGAGGGAAAAACTGTTTTTT.

The chain links TRBV11-2 to TRBJ2-7; 8 bases map to TRBD1. The CDR3 covers 15 residues. CDR1 is SGHAT, CDR2 FQNNGV, per germline. The V gene end was trimmed by 6 bases and the J gene end by 2 bases; junction bases not matched to a gene: 9. The CDR3 DNA reads TGTGCCAGCAGGCCCGGGACAGGCCTAACCTACGAGCAGTACGTC. Translation gives CASRPGTGLTYEQYV.